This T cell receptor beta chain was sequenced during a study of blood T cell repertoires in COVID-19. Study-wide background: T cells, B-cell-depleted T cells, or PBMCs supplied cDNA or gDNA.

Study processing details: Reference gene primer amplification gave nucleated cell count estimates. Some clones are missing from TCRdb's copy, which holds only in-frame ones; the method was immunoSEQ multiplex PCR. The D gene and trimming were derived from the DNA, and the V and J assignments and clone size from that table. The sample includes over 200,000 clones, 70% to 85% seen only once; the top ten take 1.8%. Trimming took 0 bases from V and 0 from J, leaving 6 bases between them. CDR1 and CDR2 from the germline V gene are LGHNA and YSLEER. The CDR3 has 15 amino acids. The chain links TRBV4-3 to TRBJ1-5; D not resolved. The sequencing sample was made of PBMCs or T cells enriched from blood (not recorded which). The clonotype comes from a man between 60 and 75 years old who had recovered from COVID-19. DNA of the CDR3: TGCGCCAGCAGCCAAGAATATTATAGCAATCAGCCCCAGCATTTT. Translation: CASSQEYYSNQPQHF.